This T cell receptor beta chain was captured by sequencing in a study of T cells after yellow fever vaccination. The study's findings and limits: Once the booster was given, most primary-vaccination clones reappeared, at more than 95% for CD4 and around 90% for CD8.

Comments on this clonotype: Its antigen is currently unknown.

TCRdb ran MiXCR on the 5' RACE reads and lists one entry per CDR3 protein. The sample consists of around 260,000 distinct CDR3 sequences, about 5% of them appearing once. This CDR3 comprises 14 residues. Germline values: CDR1 LNHDA, CDR2 SQIVND (reference sequence). The V end lost 4 bases, the J end lost 5 bases, and 11 bases lay between the germline ends. This sequence was found in a man between 18 and 29 years old who received the YFV17D yellow fever vaccine. The sample consisted of CD4+ T cells sorted from PBMCs, taken on the day of the yellow fever booster vaccination. The rearrangement joins TRBV19 to TRBJ2-2; D gene unclear. For the CDR3, the DNA is TGTGCCAGTAGTAAGAACAGCAGAACCGGGGAGCTGTTTTTT. Protein product: CASSKNSRTGELFF.